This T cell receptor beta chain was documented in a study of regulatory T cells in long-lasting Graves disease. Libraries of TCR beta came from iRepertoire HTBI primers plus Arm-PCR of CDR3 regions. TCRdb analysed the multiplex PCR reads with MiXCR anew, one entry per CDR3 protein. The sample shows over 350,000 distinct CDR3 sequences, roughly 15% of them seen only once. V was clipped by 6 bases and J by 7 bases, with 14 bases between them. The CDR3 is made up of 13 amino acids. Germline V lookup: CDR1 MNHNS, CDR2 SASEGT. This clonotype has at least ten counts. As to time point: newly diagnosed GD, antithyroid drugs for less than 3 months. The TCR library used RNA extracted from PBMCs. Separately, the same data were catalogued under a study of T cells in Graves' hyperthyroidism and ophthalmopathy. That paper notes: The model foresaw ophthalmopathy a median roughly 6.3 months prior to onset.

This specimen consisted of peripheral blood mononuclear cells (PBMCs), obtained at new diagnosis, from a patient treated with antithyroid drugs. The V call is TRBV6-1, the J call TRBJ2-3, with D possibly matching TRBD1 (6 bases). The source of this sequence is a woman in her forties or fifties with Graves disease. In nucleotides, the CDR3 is TGTGCCAGCAGGGACAGTCTTGTTCATACGCAGTATTTT. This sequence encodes CASRDSLVHTQYF.